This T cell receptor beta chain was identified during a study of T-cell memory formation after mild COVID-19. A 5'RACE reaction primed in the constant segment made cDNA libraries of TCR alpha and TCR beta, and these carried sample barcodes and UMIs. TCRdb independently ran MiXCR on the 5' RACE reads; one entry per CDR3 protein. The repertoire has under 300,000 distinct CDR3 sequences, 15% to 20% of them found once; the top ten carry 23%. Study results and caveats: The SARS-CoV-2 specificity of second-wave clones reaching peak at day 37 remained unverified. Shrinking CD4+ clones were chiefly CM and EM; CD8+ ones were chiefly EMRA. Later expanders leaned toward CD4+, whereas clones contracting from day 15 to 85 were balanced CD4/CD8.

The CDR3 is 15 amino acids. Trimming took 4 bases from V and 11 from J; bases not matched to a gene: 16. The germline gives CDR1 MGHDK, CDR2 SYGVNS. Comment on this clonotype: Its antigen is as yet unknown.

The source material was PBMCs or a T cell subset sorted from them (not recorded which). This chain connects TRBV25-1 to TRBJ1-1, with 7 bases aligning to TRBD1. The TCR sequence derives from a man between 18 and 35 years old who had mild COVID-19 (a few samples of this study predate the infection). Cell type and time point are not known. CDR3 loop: CASSGILIGGERAFF. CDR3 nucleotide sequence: TGTGCCAGCAGTGGCATACTTATAGGGGGCGAGAGGGCTTTCTTT. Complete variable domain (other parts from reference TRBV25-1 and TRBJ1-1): EADIYQTPRYLVIGTGKKITLECSQTMGHDKMYWYQQDPGMELHLIHYSYGVNSTEKGDLSSESTVSRIRTEHFPLTLESARPSHTSQYLCASSGILIGGERAFFGQGTRLTVV.